Listed below are T cell receptor beta chains from one sample, sequenced in a study of T cells in localized non-small cell lung cancer. The protocol was immunoSEQ multiplex PCR, while the TCRdb copy is restricted to in-frame clones and leaves out a portion. The sample has about 79,000 clones; approximately 84% are singletons. This specimen was peripheral blood, taken before any cancer treatment. The receptor set was obtained from a female donor aged 60 or older with stage I lung adenocarcinoma. Each CDR3 is given with its conserved first and last residue. The D gene is left open where the match is weak. Clone size, where shown, is once, few, many, or a class for clones that have expanded.

clone_size: .; v_call: TRBV6-5; d_call: .; j_call: TRBJ2-7; cdr3_aa: CASSYSNEQYF; cdr3_nt: TGTGCCAGCAGTTACTCGAACGAGCAGTACTTC
clone_size: .; v_call: TRBV6-6; d_call: .; j_call: TRBJ1-1; cdr3_aa: CASSRPRETSTEAFF; cdr3_nt: TGTGCCAGCAGCCGGCCCAGGGAAACGAGCACTGAAGCTTTCTTT
clone_size: .; v_call: TRBV7-9; d_call: .; j_call: TRBJ2-7; cdr3_aa: CASSSREYGYEQYF; cdr3_nt: TGTGCCAGCAGCTCGAGGGAGTACGGATACGAGCAGTACTTC
clone_size: .; v_call: TRBV28; d_call: TRBD1; j_call: TRBJ1-1; cdr3_aa: CASRSRTGREEAFF; cdr3_nt: TGTGCCAGCAGATCTAGGACAGGGAGGGAAGAAGCTTTCTTT
clone_size: .; v_call: TRBV15; d_call: .; j_call: TRBJ1-1; cdr3_aa: CATSRVLGGDTEAFF; cdr3_nt: TGTGCCACCAGCAGAGTACTCGGGGGGGACACTGAAGCTTTCTTT
clone_size: few; v_call: TRBV30; d_call: .; j_call: TRBJ1-1; cdr3_aa: CAWSVNQGPTEAFF; cdr3_nt: TGTGCCTGGAGTGTTAACCAGGGGCCCACTGAAGCTTTCTTT
clone_size: .; v_call: TRBV14; d_call: TRBD2; j_call: TRBJ2-3; cdr3_aa: CASSTRLAGVTDTQYF; cdr3_nt: TGTGCCAGCAGCACGCGACTAGCGGGAGTCACAGATACGCAGTATTTT
clone_size: .; v_call: TRBV12-5; d_call: TRBD1; j_call: TRBJ1-3; cdr3_aa: CASGPGFTTGNTIYF; cdr3_nt: TGTGCTAGTGGTCCCGGTTTCACGACAGGGAACACCATATATTTT
clone_size: .; v_call: TRBV30; d_call: .; j_call: TRBJ2-7; cdr3_aa: CAWSVWTPYEQYF; cdr3_nt: TGTGCCTGGAGTGTATGGACCCCCTACGAGCAGTACTTC
clone_size: .; v_call: TRBV5-1; d_call: TRBD1; j_call: TRBJ1-6; cdr3_aa: CASSPNGGQGNSPLHF; cdr3_nt: TGCGCCAGCAGCCCCAACGGCGGACAGGGGAATTCACCCCTCCACTTT